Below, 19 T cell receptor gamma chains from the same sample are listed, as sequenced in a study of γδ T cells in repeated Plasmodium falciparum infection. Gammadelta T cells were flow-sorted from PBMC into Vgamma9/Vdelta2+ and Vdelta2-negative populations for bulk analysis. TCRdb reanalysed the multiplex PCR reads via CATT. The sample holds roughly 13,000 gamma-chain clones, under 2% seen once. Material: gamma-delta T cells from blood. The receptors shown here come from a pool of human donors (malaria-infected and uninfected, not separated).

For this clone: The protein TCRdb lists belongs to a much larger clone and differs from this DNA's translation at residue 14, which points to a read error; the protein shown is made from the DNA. The CDR3 DNA reads as TGTGCCTTGTGGATCAAATTCCCTCATACCACTGGTTGGTCCAAGATATTT. This gives the protein CALWIKFPHTTGWSKIF. This chain uses TRGV9 with TRGJP1. The J gene, absent from TCRdb, was called here by matching the DNA to germline. Germline lookup yields CDR1 GITISATS and CDR2 ISYDGTV (reference sequence). The CDR3 sequence is 17 residues long.

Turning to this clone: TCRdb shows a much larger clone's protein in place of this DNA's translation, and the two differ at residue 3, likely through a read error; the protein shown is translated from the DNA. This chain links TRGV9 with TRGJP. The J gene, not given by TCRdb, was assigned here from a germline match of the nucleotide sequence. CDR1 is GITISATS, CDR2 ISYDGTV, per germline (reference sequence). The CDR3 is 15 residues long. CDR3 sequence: CASWKGGLGKKIKVF. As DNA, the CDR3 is TGTGCCTCGTGGAAGGGGGGGTTGGGCAAAAAAATCAAGGTATTT.

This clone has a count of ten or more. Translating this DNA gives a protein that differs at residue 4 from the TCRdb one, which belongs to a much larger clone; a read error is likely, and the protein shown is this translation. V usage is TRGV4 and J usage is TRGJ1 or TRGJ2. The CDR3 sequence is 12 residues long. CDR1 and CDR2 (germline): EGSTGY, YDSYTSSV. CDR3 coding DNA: TGTGCCACCCGGGATTGGCATTATAAGAAACTCTTT. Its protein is CATRDWHYKKLF.

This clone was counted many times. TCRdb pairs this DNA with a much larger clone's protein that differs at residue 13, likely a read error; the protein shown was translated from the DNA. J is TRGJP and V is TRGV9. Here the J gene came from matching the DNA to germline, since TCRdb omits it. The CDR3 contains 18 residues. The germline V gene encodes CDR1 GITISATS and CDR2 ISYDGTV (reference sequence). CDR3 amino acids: CALWEVSPQELGEKIKVF. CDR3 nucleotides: TGTGCCTTGTGGGAGGTGTCCCCTCAAGAGTTGGGCGAAAAAATCAAGGTATTT.

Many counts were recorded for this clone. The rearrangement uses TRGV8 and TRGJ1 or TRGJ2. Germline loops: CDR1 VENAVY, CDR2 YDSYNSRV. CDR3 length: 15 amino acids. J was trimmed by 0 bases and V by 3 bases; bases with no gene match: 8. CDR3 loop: CATWDVISNYYKKLF. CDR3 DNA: TGTGCCACCTGGGATGTAATTTCGAATTATTATAAGAAACTCTTT.

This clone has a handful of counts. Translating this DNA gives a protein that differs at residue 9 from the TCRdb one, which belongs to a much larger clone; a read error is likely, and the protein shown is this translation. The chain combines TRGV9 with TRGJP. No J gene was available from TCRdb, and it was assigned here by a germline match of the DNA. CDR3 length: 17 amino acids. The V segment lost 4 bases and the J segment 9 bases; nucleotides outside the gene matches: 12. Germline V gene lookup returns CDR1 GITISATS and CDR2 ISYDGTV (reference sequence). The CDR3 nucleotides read TGTGCCTTGTGGGACCAGGTGCGAGTGTTGGGCAAAAAAATCAAGGTATTT. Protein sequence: CALWDQVRVLGKKIKVF.

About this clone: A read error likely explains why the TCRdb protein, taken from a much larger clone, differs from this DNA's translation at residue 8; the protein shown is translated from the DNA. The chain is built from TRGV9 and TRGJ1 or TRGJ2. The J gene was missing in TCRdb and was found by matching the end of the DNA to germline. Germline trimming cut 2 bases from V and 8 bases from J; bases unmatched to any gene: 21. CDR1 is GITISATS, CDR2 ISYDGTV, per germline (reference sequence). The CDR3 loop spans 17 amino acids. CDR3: CALWEARAPLGSDKKLF. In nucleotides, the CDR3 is TGTGCCTTGTGGGAGGCTCGAGCGCCGCTTGGGTCGGATAAGAAACTCTTT.

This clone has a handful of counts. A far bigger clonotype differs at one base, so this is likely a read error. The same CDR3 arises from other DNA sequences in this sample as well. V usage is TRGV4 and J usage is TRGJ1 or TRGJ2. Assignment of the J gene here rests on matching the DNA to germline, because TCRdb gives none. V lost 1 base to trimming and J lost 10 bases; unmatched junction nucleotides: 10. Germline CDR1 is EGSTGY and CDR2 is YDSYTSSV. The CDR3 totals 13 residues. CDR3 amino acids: CATWDGCVYKKLF. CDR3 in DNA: TGTGCCACCTGGGATGGTTGCGTTTACAAGAAACTCTTT.

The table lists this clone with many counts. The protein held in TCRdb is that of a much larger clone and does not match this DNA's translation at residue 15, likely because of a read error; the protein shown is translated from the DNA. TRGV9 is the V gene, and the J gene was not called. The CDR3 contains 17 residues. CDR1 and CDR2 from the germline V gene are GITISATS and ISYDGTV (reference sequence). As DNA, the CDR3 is TGTGCCTTGTGGGAGGTTGGTGGAGAGTTGGGCAAAAAAATCAGGGTATTT. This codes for CALWEVGGELGKKIRVF.

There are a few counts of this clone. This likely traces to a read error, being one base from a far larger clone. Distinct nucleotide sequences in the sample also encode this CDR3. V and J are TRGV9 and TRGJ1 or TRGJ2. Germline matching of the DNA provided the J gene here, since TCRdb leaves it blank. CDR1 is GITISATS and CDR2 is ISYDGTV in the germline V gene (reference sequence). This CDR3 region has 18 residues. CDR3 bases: TGTGCCTTGTGGGAGGTGCAGTCCTACAATTCGAATTATTACAAGAAACTCTTT. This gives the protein CALWEVQSYNSNYYKKLF.

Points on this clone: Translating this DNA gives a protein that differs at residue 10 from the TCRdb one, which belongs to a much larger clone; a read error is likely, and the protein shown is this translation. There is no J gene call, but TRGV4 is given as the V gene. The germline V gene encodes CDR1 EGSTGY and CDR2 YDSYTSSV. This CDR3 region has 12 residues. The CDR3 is CATWDGAYKELF. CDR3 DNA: TGTGCCACCTGGGATGGGGCTTATAAGGAACTCTTT.

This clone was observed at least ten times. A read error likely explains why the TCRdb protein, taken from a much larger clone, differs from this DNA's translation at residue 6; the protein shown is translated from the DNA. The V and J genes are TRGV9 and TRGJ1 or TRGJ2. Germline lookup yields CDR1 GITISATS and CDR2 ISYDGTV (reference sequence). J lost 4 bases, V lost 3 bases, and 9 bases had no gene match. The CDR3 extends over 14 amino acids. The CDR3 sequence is CALWEQFKYYKKLF. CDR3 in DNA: TGTGCCTTGTGGGAGCAATTCAAATATTATAAGAAACTCTTT.

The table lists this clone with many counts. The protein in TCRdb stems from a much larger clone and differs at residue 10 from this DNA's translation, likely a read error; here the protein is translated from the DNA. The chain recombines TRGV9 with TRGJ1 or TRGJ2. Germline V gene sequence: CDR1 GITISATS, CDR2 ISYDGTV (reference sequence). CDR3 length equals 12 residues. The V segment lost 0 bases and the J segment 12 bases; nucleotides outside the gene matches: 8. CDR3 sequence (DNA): TGTGCCTTGTGGGAGGTGCAAACTTCGAAACTCTTT. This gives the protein CALWEVQTSKLF.

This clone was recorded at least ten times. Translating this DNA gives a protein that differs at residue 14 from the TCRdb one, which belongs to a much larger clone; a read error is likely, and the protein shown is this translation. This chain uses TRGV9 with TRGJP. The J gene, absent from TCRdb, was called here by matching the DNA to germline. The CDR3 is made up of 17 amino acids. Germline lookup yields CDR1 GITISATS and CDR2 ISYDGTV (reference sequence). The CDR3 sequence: CALWEEIQELGKKVKVF. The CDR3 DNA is TGTGCCTTGTGGGAGGAGATACAAGAGTTGGGCAAAAAAGTCAAGGTATTT.

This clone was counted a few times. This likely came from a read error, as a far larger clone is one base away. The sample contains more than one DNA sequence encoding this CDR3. The CDR3 here is CATWDTNYYKKLF. In nucleotides, the CDR3 is TGTGCCACTTGGGACACCAATTATTATAAGAAACTCTTT. The chain has TRGV3 and TRGJ1 or TRGJ2. Germline assignment: CDR1 VTNTFY and CDR2 YDVSTARD (reference sequence). The CDR3 spans 13 residues.

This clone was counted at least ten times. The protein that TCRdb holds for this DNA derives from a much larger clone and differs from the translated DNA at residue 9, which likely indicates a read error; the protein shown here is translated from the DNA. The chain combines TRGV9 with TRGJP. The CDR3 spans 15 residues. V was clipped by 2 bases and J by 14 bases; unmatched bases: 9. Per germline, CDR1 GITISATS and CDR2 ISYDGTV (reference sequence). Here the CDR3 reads CALWEAGLSKKIKVF. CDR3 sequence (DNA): TGTGCCTTGTGGGAGGCGGGGCTGAGCAAAAAAATCAAGGTATTT.

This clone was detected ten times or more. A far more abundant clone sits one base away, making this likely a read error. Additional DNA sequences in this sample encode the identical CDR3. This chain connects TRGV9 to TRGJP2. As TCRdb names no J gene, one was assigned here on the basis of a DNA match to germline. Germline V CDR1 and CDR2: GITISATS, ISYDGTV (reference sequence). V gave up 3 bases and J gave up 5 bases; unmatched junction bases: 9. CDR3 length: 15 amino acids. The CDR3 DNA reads TGTGCCTTGTGGGAGCCGGTCGGCAGTGATTGGATCAAGACGTTT. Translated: CALWEPVGSDWIKTF.

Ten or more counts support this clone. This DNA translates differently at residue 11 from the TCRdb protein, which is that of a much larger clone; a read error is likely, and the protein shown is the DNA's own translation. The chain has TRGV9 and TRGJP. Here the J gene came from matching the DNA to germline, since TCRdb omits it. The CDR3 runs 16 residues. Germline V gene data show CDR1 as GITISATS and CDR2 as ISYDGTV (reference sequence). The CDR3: CALWEVLELGRKIKVF. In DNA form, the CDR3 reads TGTGCCTTGTGGGAGGTGTTAGAGTTGGGCAGAAAAATCAAGGTATTT.

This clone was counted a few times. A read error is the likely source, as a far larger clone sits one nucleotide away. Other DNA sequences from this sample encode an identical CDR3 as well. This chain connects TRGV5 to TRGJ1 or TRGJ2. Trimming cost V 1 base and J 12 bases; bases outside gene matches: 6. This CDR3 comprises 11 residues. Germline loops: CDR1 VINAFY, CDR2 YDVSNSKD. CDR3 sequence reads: CATWDRATKLF. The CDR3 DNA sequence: TGTGCCACCTGGGACAGAGCGACGAAACTCTTT.